Listed here is a single T cell receptor beta chain. The CDR3 extends over 19 amino acids. The germline gives CDR1 DFQATT, CDR2 SNEGSKA (reference sequence). V was pared by 3 bases and J by 1 base, with 24 bases between. The sample belongs to a study of T cells in Graves' hyperthyroidism and ophthalmopathy. RNA transcripts yielded amplified TCR beta CDR3 regions. Using the HTBI primer set, a first-round RT-PCR was run on the TCR CDR3. MiXCR, run by TCRdb on the multiplex PCR reads, gives a single entry per CDR3 protein. The sample comprises roughly 420,000 distinct CDR3 sequences, roughly 13% of which are singletons, and around 5.3% rests with the top ten. No progression to ophthalmopathy during 18 months of follow-up defined stable disease. Hyperthyroidism in the patients, aged 18 to 65, was newly diagnosed and under 2 months in duration. Orbital computed tomography and thyroid ultrasound, together with serum TRAb and thyroxine and clinical symptoms, were used for diagnoses.

The chain is built from TRBV20-1 and TRBJ1-4; D ambiguous. Sequences were obtained from blood. The sequence was obtained from a woman between 18 and 30 years old with Graves' hyperthyroidism. CDR3 coding DNA: TGCAGTGCTAGGTTTGCGGGTAGGATTCCCGCCCGAACTAATGAAAAACTGTTTTTT. The encoded protein is CSARFAGRIPARTNEKLFF.